This section outlines one TCR beta chain sequence together with its context. Its antigen is still unknown. The data were taken from a study of shared clonotypes between healthy human individuals. General observations from the study: In having few donors, the study represented limited genetic and exposure-history diversity. Depth was large, yet rarefaction showed that sorted-subset sequencing was incomplete.

Samples underwent the assay at deep level. The data were produced by immunoSEQ multiplex PCR, yet TCRdb's version contains in-frame clones alone and is incomplete. Among about 700,000 clones listed, about 91% were seen once. Selected positively for CCR7 and CD45RO-negative, naive CD8 cells excluded terminally differentiated effector memory CD45RA+ cells. The V end lost 7 bases, the J end lost 4 bases, and 16 bases lay between the germline ends. Germline V gives CDR1 SEHNR, CDR2 FQNEAQ (reference sequence). The CDR3 spans 14 residues. The V call is TRBV7-9, the J call TRBJ1-2; D perhaps matches TRBD1 (6 bases). Sequencing used naive CD8+ T cells sorted from blood. The source is a man aged 25-40 years in good health. This chain's CDR3 is CASTRQDRVYGYTF. The CDR3 DNA reads as TGTGCCAGCACCCGACAGGACCGCGTCTATGGCTACACCTTC.